The 24 T cell receptor beta chains presented below share a single source sample, sequenced in a study of T cells in women clearing cervical HPV infection. TCRdb's copy holds only in-frame clones and misses some; the assay was immunoSEQ multiplex PCR. Its table lists about 36,000 clones. Sequencing was done on a sample of blood buffy coat. The receptors shown here come from a woman between 18 and 69 years old with a cervical HPV16 infection that either progressed to CIN3+ or cleared (not recorded which).

For this clone: Read data end 3 residues before the CDR3 end; the end is taken from the germline J gene. The V call is TRBV28, the J call TRBJ2-7, with unresolved D. V lost 4 bases to trimming and J lost 4 bases, with 14 bases between them. The CDR3 loop spans 14 amino acids. The germline V gene encodes CDR1 MDHEN and CDR2 SYDVKM. The CDR3 DNA, read in part, is TGTGCCAGCAGTTCCCGGTTGGCGGCATACGAG. Its translation is CASSSRLAAYE. The full-length CDR3 reads as CASSSRLAAYEQYF.

Points on this clone: The CDR3 end falls 3 residues outside the read, so it is completed with the germline J gene. The J gene is TRBJ1-1, the V gene TRBV13, with TRBD1 matching 9 bases. The CDR3 is 15 amino acids. The J segment lost 5 bases and the V segment lost 5 bases, leaving 9 bases of the junction unmatched. CDR1 is PRHDT and CDR2 is FYEKMQ in the germline V gene (reference sequence). CDR3 bases read: TGTGCCAGCAGCCCCCCCACAGGGGGCGGAACTGAA. Translation: CASSPPTGGGTE. The complete CDR3 sequence is CASSPPTGGGTEAFF. Using reference TRBV13 and TRBJ1-1 for the parts outside the CDR3, the full variable domain is AAGVIQSPRHLIKEKRETATLKCYPIPRHDTVYWYQQGPGQDPQFLISFYEKMQSDKGSIPDRFSAQQFSDYHSELNMSSLELGDSALYFCASSPPTGGGTEAFFGQGTRLTVV.

On this clone: The read falls 3 residues short of the CDR3 end, and the missing part is taken from the germline J gene. This sample also contains other DNA sequences that code for the same CDR3. The chain uses TRBV18 and TRBJ2-5; 8 nucleotides align to TRBD1. This CDR3 is built from 13 residues. V lost 6 bases, J lost 4 bases, and 4 bases stayed unmatched. Germline values: CDR1 KGHSH, CDR2 LQKENI. CDR3 bases read: TGTGCCAGCTCGCCCGGACAGGGAGAGACC. It codes for CASSPGQGET. The complete CDR3 sequence is CASSPGQGETQYF. The full variable domain, with the rest looked up from reference TRBV18 and TRBJ2-5, is NAGVMQNPRHLVRRRGQEARLRCSPMKGHSHVYWYRQLPEEGLKFMVYLQKENIIDESGMPKERFSAEFPKEGPSILRIQQVVRGDSAAYFCASSPGQGETQYFGPGTRLLVL.

A note on this clone: Read data end 3 residues before the CDR3 end; the end is taken from the germline J gene. The V gene is TRBV5-4, the J gene TRBJ1-2; D not resolved. Germline V CDR1 and CDR2: SGHNT, YYREEE (reference sequence). CDR3 size: 13 residues. Between the trimmed V and J ends, which lost 2 bases and 6 bases, there was a span of 11 bases. The CDR3 is CASSLAQVDGYTF. The DNA read from the CDR3 is TGTGCCAGCAGCTTAGCCCAAGTAGATGGC.

The CDR3 bases that were read are TGTGCCAGCAGTCCGGGGACAGGGCGGACTGAA. It specifies CASSPGTGRTE. The entire CDR3 reads CASSPGTGRTEAFF. This chain joins TRBV28 and TRBJ1-1; 9 positions match TRBD1. Read sequence stops 3 residues before the CDR3 end, and the germline J gene provides the missing end. The germline V gene has CDR1 MDHEN and CDR2 SYDVKM. Unmatched junction bases numbered 6, after V lost 5 bases and J lost 5 bases. The CDR3 is made up of 14 amino acids.

The sequenced part of the CDR3 DNA is TGCAGTGCTAGAGTAACTAGCGGGAGTCCCTACGAG. It yields the protein CSARVTSGSPYE. In full, the CDR3 reads CSARVTSGSPYEQYF. The V gene is TRBV20-1, the J gene TRBJ2-7; 11 bases are shared with TRBD2. The read comes to an end 3 residues before the CDR3 does, leaving the germline J gene to fill in the end. Per the germline V gene, CDR1 is DFQATT and CDR2 is SNEGSKA (reference sequence). The CDR3 covers 15 residues. V shed 1 base, J shed 2 bases, and the junction held 4 bases outside the gene matches.

Incomplete CDR3 DNA: TGTGCCAGCAGCGGACTAGCGGGAATCAATGAG. This codes for CASSGLAGINE. The CDR3, in full, reads CASSGLAGINEQFF. The chain combines TRBV11-2 with TRBJ2-1, with 12 bases aligning to TRBD2. Sequencing ends 3 residues short of the CDR3 end; the germline J gene provides the rest. Losses at the gene ends were 5 bases for V and 6 bases for J; bases not matched to a gene: 2. CDR1 is SGHAT and CDR2 is FQNNGV in the germline V gene. The CDR3 extends over 14 amino acids.

Turning to this clone: Coverage ceases 3 residues before the CDR3 finishes, and the germline J gene fills in the end. This sequence joins TRBV7-2 and TRBJ1-2; D unclear. The CDR3 runs 14 residues. Trimming cost V 1 base and J 2 bases, with 8 bases left between them. Germline CDR1 reads SGHTA; CDR2 reads FQGNSA. The CDR3 DNA, read in part, is TGTGCCAGCAGCTTAGAGACGGGGAACTATGGC. Its translation: CASSLETGNYG. The full-length CDR3 reads as CASSLETGNYGYTF.

Concerning this clone itself: The CDR3 end falls 3 residues outside the read, so it is completed with the germline J gene. This chain connects TRBV23-1 to TRBJ2-1, with TRBD1 as a possible D gene (6 bases). TRBV23-1 counts as an open reading frame of uncertain function. The CDR3 extends over 16 amino acids. V lost 4 bases, J lost 2 bases, and 15 bases lay in between. This CDR3 reads CASSLCEGETYNEQFF. CDR3 DNA, as far as it was read: TGCGCCAGCAGTCTGTGTGAGGGGGAGACCTACAATGAG.

In regard to this clone: The sequenced fragment ends 3 residues before the CDR3 boundary, so the rest is inferred from the germline J gene. The chain combines TRBV29-1 with TRBJ2-1; TRBD1 might be the D (6 bases). CDR1 is SQVTM and CDR2 is ANQGSEA in the germline V gene. CDR3 length: 14 residues. With 3 bases removed from V and 3 bases from J, the gap between germline ends came to 12 bases. The CDR3 here is CSVEVQGSYNEQFF. CDR3 bases read: TGCAGCGTTGAGGTACAGGGAAGCTACAATGAG.

The sequenced CDR3 bases are TGTGCCAGCAGTTACCCTCACACAGGGGTCCTAACCTACGAG. Translating it yields CASSYPHTGVLTYE. The CDR3 in its entirety is CASSYPHTGVLTYEQYF. The chain is built from TRBV6-2 or TRBV6-3 and TRBJ2-7; 7 bases agree with TRBD1. Coverage ceases 3 residues before the CDR3 finishes, and the germline J gene fills in the end. CDR3 length equals 17 residues. Per germline, CDR1 MNHEY and CDR2 SVGEGT. The J segment lost 2 bases and the V segment lost 2 bases, leaving 12 bases of the junction unmatched.

On this clone: The CDR3 is cut off 3 residues early in the read; its end comes from the germline J gene. The J gene is TRBJ2-5, the V gene TRBV7-7, with a weak D call TRBD1 (5 bases). The CDR3 has 13 residues. CDR1 and CDR2 (germline): SSHAT, FNYEAQ (reference sequence). Trimming left V 5 bases short and J 3 bases short, with 10 bases between. CDR3 sequence reads: CASSPDRKETQYF. The part of the CDR3 DNA that was read is TGTGCCAGCAGCCCCGACAGAAAAGAGACC.

For this clone: The read ends 3 residues early relative to the CDR3; the germline J gene fills the gap. The rearrangement uses TRBV18 and TRBJ1-2, with D possibly matching TRBD1 (5 bases). The germline V gene encodes CDR1 KGHSH and CDR2 LQKENI. The CDR3 is 16 amino acids. The CDR3: CASSYGLAGGVNDYTF. The sequenced CDR3 bases are TGTGCCAGCTCCTACGGACTAGCGGGGGGGGTCAATGAC. The full variable domain, its missing parts supplied by reference TRBV18 and TRBJ1-2, is NAGVMQNPRHLVRRRGQEARLRCSPMKGHSHVYWYRQLPEEGLKFMVYLQKENIIDESGMPKERFSAEFPKEGPSILRIQQVVRGDSAAYFCASSYGLAGGVNDYTFGSGTRLTVV.

A remark on this clone: The DNA ends 3 residues before the CDR3 does, and the rest of the CDR3 is filled in from the germline J gene. The genes are TRBV2 and TRBJ2-7; 7 bases align to TRBD2. There are 12 residues in the CDR3. Germline CDR1 and CDR2: SNHLY and FYNNEI. J lost 0 bases, V lost 7 bases, and 0 bases had no gene match. The covered CDR3 bases are TGTGCCAGCACGGGGGGCTCCTACGAG. The encoded protein is CASTGGSYE. The full CDR3 sequence reads CASTGGSYEQYF.

Regarding this clone: The read terminates 3 residues ahead of where the CDR3 ends, so the germline J gene completes it. V and J are TRBV9 and TRBJ2-1; unclear D gene. Germline V gene sequence: CDR1 SGDLS, CDR2 YYNGEE. V was cut by 0 bases and J by 8 bases, with 15 bases left in between. The CDR3 extends over 15 amino acids. The CDR3 reads CASSVDGFTRDEQFF. Partial CDR3 DNA: TGTGCCAGCAGCGTAGATGGGTTTACACGGGATGAG.

In regard to this clone: The sequenced fragment ends 3 residues before the CDR3 boundary, so the rest is inferred from the germline J gene. This sequence joins TRBV7-2 and TRBJ2-5; TRBD2 matches 7 bases. With 1 base clipped from V and 3 bases from J, the junction kept 5 bases outside the gene matches. CDR1 SGHTA and CDR2 FQGNSA come from the germline V gene. This CDR3 is built from 15 residues. Partial CDR3 DNA: TGTGCCAGCAGCTTAGTTTCTAGCGGCGAAGAGACC. Its translation: CASSLVSSGEET. The full CDR3 protein is CASSLVSSGEETQYF. Filled out from reference TRBV7-2 and TRBJ2-5, the complete variable domain reads GAGVSQSPSNKVTEKGKDVELRCDPISGHTALYWYRQSLGQGLEFLIYFQGNSAPDKSGLPSDRFSAERTGGSVSTLTIQRTQQEDSAVYLCASSLVSSGEETQYFGPGTRLLVL.

As concerns this clone: The CDR3 goes on 3 residues after the read ends, and that part is filled in from the germline J gene. This chain joins TRBV7-2 and TRBJ2-1; perhaps TRBD2 as D (6 bases). The germline V and J ends were trimmed by 2 bases and 3 bases, with 11 bases remaining between them. Germline V gene data show CDR1 as SGHTA and CDR2 as FQGNSA. CDR3 size: 15 residues. The CDR3 loop reads CASSLRRGFYNEQFF. Incomplete CDR3 DNA: TGTGCCAGCAGCTTACGGCGGGGTTTCTACAATGAG.

On this clone: The read ends 3 residues early relative to the CDR3; the germline J gene fills the gap. The V and J genes are TRBV20-1 and TRBJ2-7; 11 positions agree with TRBD1. The CDR3 spans 14 residues. The germline gives CDR1 DFQATT, CDR2 SNEGSKA (reference sequence). The ends lost 2 bases at V and 6 bases at J; junction bases unmatched: 6. The DNA read from the CDR3 is TGCAGTGCTAGACCCCGGGACAGGGGGATCGAG. Residues: CSARPRDRGIE. The whole CDR3 protein is CSARPRDRGIEQYF.

A word on this clone: The sequenced fragment ends 3 residues before the CDR3 boundary, so the rest is inferred from the germline J gene. V and J are TRBV12-3 or TRBV12-4 and TRBJ1-1; the match to TRBD1 covers 9 bases. V lost 6 bases and J lost 7; bases outside the gene matches: 9. The CDR3 sequence is 14 residues long. This CDR3 reads CASRRTGASFEAFF. The sequenced part of the CDR3 DNA is TGTGCCAGCAGGCGGACAGGGGCATCCTTTGAA.

A remark on this clone: The read halts 3 residues ahead of the CDR3 end, with the missing end drawn from the germline J gene. The gene calls are TRBV18 and TRBJ1-4; TRBD1 is a possible D gene (5 bases). This CDR3 has 13 residues. CDR1 and CDR2 from the germline V gene are KGHSH and LQKENI. V lost 6 bases and J 5 bases, leaving 10 bases between the germline ends. This CDR3 is CASSRAVNEKLFF. The sequenced part of the CDR3 DNA is TGTGCCAGCTCCAGGGCAGTAAATGAAAAA. The full variable domain, its missing parts supplied by reference TRBV18 and TRBJ1-4, is NAGVMQNPRHLVRRRGQEARLRCSPMKGHSHVYWYRQLPEEGLKFMVYLQKENIIDESGMPKERFSAEFPKEGPSILRIQQVVRGDSAAYFCASSRAVNEKLFFGSGTQLSVL.

Turning to this clone: The read stops 3 residues short of the end of the CDR3; the missing end is completed from the germline J gene. The chain uses TRBV2 and TRBJ2-1, with 7 bases lining up with TRBD1. This CDR3 is 14 amino acids long. CDR1 is SNHLY, CDR2 FYNNEI, per germline. The V gene end was trimmed by 7 bases and the J gene end by 7 bases; junction bases not matched to a gene: 10. This CDR3 reads CASTPEQGKNEQFF. The CDR3 bases that were read are TGTGCCAGCACCCCGGAACAGGGGAAAAATGAG. Using reference TRBV2 and TRBJ2-1 for the parts outside the CDR3, the full variable domain is EPEVTQTPSHQVTQMGQEVILRCVPISNHLYFYWYRQILGQKVEFLVSFYNNEISEKSEIFDDQFSVERPDGSNFTLKIRSTKLEDSAMYFCASTPEQGKNEQFFGPGTRLTVL.

The DNA read from the CDR3 is TGTGCCAGCAGCCCGGAGGGGGAGACCGGGGAG. Amino acids: CASSPEGETGE. The full-length CDR3 reads as CASSPEGETGELFF. This chain joins TRBV7-9 and TRBJ2-2; D may match TRBD1 or TRBD2 (6 bases each). Read coverage stops 3 residues before the CDR3 terminus; the germline J gene supplies the remainder. The ends were cut back, 5 bases at V and 5 bases at J, with 12 bases in the middle. From germline, CDR1 is SEHNR and CDR2 FQNEAQ (reference sequence). There are 14 residues in the CDR3.

As regards this clone: The missing CDR3 end, 3 residues past where the read stops, is filled in from the germline J gene. The chain employs TRBV7-2 and TRBJ1-6; D perhaps matches TRBD1 (5 bases). Per the germline V gene, CDR1 is SGHTA and CDR2 is FQGNSA. V lost 5 bases and J 9 bases, leaving 14 bases between the germline ends. The CDR3 loop spans 14 amino acids. CDR3: CASSIRTGGSPLHF. The sequenced CDR3 bases are TGTGCCAGCAGCATCCGGACCGGGGGTTCACCC.

Notes on this clone: The CDR3 is cut off 3 residues early in the read; its end comes from the germline J gene. The chain carries TRBV2 and TRBJ2-2; 7 bases match TRBD1. CDR1 is SNHLY and CDR2 is FYNNEI in the germline V gene. The CDR3 is made up of 15 amino acids. V lost 5 bases, J lost 5 bases, and 8 bases stayed unmatched. CDR3 residues: CASSSGTALTGELFF. The sequenced part of the CDR3 DNA is TGTGCCAGCAGTTCTGGGACAGCCCTAACCGGGGAG.